The 10 T cell receptor beta chains reported below all come from one sample, sequenced in a study of blood T cell repertoires in COVID-19 (dated by TCRdb to the early 2020s). The library was built by means of the immunoSEQ multiplex PCR assay. TCRdb re-hosts the immuneACCESS table, in-frame sequences only. Its copies lack some clones; in the studies checked, an unresolved V gene accounts for under half of them, and the cause for the rest is not known. The sample includes more than 300,000 clones, with around 87% observed a single time. The ten largest clones take up 8% to 13% of the sample. The sequenced sample was peripheral blood. These receptors were taken from a woman aged 25-40 years with COVID-19, enrolled during active disease.

The chain uses TRBV7-2 and TRBJ2-1, with 7 bases fitting TRBD2. The CDR3 spans 14 residues. The V and J ends lost 1 base and 9 bases, in that order; junction bases with no gene match: 6. Germline CDR1 reads SGHTA; CDR2 reads FQGNSA. The CDR3 is CASSLDGGGGEQFF. The CDR3 DNA sequence: TGTGCCAGCAGCTTAGATGGGGGGGGAGGTGAGCAGTTCTTC.

The chain employs TRBV5-1 and TRBJ2-6; perhaps TRBD2 as D (6 bases). Germline V gives CDR1 SGHRS, CDR2 YFSETQ. V lost 8 bases, J lost 4 bases, and 13 bases lay in between. The CDR3 loop spans 14 amino acids. The CDR3 DNA sequence: TGCGCCAGTTTAGGCGGGGCCGGGGCCAACGTCCTGACTTTC. Translated: CASLGGAGANVLTF.

J is TRBJ1-5 and V is TRBV28; D remains ambiguous. V gave up 3 bases and J gave up 6 bases, with 6 bases separating them. This CDR3 is built from 12 residues. The germline V gene has CDR1 MDHEN and CDR2 SYDVKM. This CDR3 reads CASSFPLQPQHF. CDR3 sequence (DNA): TGTGCCAGCAGTTTTCCCCTTCAGCCCCAGCATTTT.

V usage is TRBV20-1 and J usage is TRBJ2-7, with a weak D call TRBD2 (6 bases). V lost 3 bases and J lost 5, with 17 bases in between. The germline V gene has CDR1 DFQATT and CDR2 SNEGSKA (reference sequence). The CDR3 is 14 amino acids. DNA for the CDR3: TGCAGTGCTAGTTTGGGCGGGGACTTCCACGAGCAGTACTTC. It is translated as CSASLGGDFHEQYF.

This chain uses TRBV18 with TRBJ2-5; D is perhaps TRBD2 (6 bases). The CDR3 sequence is 13 residues long. The germline V and J ends were trimmed by 2 bases and 5 bases, with 9 bases remaining between them. Germline CDR1 is KGHSH and CDR2 is LQKENI. CDR3 sequence reads: CASSPSGRETQYF. In DNA, the CDR3 is TGTGCCAGCTCACCATCAGGGAGGGAGACCCAGTACTTC.

A single count supports this clone. V and J are TRBV5-5 and TRBJ1-1; no definite D call. Trimming removed 2 bases at V and 6 bases at J, with 8 bases between. Germline V lookup: CDR1 SGHKS, CDR2 YYEKEE (reference sequence). CDR3 length equals 12 residues. The CDR3 loop reads CASSFTGAEAFF. In nucleotides, the CDR3 is TGTGCCAGCAGCTTTACGGGAGCTGAAGCTTTCTTT.

The sample holds a few counts of this clone. The V gene is TRBV6-5, the J gene TRBJ2-2, with D hard to call. The CDR3 is 13 residues long. The germline V gene encodes CDR1 MNHEY and CDR2 SVGAGI. Trimming stripped 2 bases from V and 6 bases from J, with 7 bases between. CDR3 coding DNA: TGTGCCAGCAGTTACGGGCAGGCCGGGGAGCTGTTTTTT. Amino acid sequence: CASSYGQAGELFF.

A note on this clone: This sample also contains other DNA sequences that code for the same CDR3. V is TRBV18 and J is TRBJ2-7; 10 nucleotides line up with TRBD1. Germline V gives CDR1 KGHSH, CDR2 LQKENI. The CDR3 sequence is 14 residues long. V lost 3 bases to trimming and J lost 4 bases; unmatched junction nucleotides: 3. The CDR3 sequence: CASSPGQGQYEQYF. The CDR3, as DNA: TGTGCCAGCTCACCGGGACAGGGGCAATACGAGCAGTACTTC. The full variable domain, rest sourced from reference TRBV18 and TRBJ2-7, is NAGVMQNPRHLVRRRGQEARLRCSPMKGHSHVYWYRQLPEEGLKFMVYLQKENIIDESGMPKERFSAEFPKEGPSILRIQQVVRGDSAAYFCASSPGQGQYEQYFGPGTRLTVT.

The rearrangement links TRBV6-6 to TRBJ2-7; D possibly corresponds to TRBD1 (6 bases). The CDR3 is 13 residues long. V lost 6 bases, J lost 1 base, and 10 bases lay in between. The germline V gene has CDR1 MNHNY and CDR2 SVGAGI (reference sequence). In DNA form, the CDR3 reads TGTGCCAGCAGAGTCGGACAGTCCTACGAGCAGTACTTC. Amino acid sequence: CASRVGQSYEQYF.

V usage is TRBV13 and J usage is TRBJ1-2; 9 bases are shared with TRBD1. CDR3 length equals 15 residues. J gave up 5 bases and V 5 bases, and 9 bases lay outside the gene matches. Germline CDR1 and CDR2: PRHDT and FYEKMQ (reference sequence). CDR3 coding DNA: TGTGCCAGCAGCCCTCCGGGACAGGGTCTTTATGGCTACACCTTC. Its translation: CASSPPGQGLYGYTF.